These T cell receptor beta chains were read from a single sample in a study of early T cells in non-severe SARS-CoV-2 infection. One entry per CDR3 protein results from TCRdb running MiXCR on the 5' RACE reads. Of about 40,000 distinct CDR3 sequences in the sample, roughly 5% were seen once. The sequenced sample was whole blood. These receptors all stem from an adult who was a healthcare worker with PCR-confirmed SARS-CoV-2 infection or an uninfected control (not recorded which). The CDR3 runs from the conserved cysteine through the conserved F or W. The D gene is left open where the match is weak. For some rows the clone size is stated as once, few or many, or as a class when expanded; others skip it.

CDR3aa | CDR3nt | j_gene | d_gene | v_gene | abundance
CASSWRDARNYGYTF | TGTGCCAGCAGCTGGAGGGACGCCAGAAACTATGGCTACACCTTC | TRBJ1-2 | . | TRBV7-2 | many
CASSERAYTGELFF | TGTGCCAGCAGCGAGAGAGCCTATACCGGGGAGCTGTTTTTT | TRBJ2-2 | . | TRBV7-2 | many
CASIPGGRHEQYF | TGTGCCAGCATCCCCGGTGGGAGGCACGAGCAGTACTTC | TRBJ2-7 | . | TRBV6-5 | few
CASSSGTDLYNEQFF | TGTGCCAGCAGTTCCGGGACTGACCTCTACAATGAGCAGTTCTTC | TRBJ2-1 | . | TRBV12-3/TRBV12-4 | .
CASSPQEITDTQYF | TGTGCCAGCAGTCCCCAAGAGATCACAGATACGCAGTATTTT | TRBJ2-3 | . | TRBV12-3/TRBV12-4 | .
CSVLAGGDEQFF | TGCAGCGTTCTCGCGGGGGGAGATGAGCAGTTCTTC | TRBJ2-1 | TRBD2 | TRBV29-1 | many
CASNWDSKYGYTF | TGTGCCAGCAACTGGGACAGCAAATATGGCTACACCTTC | TRBJ1-2 | TRBD1 | TRBV6-2/TRBV6-3 | many
CASRAGQEGNQPQHF | TGTGCCAGCAGGGCCGGGCAGGAGGGCAATCAGCCCCAGCATTTT | TRBJ1-5 | . | TRBV2 | many
CASSSGLAGGPGQETQYF | TGTGCCAGTAGTTCCGGACTAGCGGGGGGGCCAGGGCAAGAGACCCAGTACTTC | TRBJ2-5 | TRBD2 | TRBV19 | many
CSVNRLGSYEQYF | TGTAGCGTCAACAGGTTAGGGTCCTACGAGCAGTACTTC | TRBJ2-7 | . | TRBV29-1 | few
CASSVPGQGRETQYF | TGTGCCAGCAGCGTGCCGGGACAGGGGCGGGAGACCCAGTACTTC | TRBJ2-5 | TRBD1 | TRBV13 | few
CSATRTLTDTQYF | TGCAGTGCTACAAGGACTCTTACAGATACGCAGTATTTT | TRBJ2-3 | . | TRBV20-1 | many
CASSSRGTSGNTGELFF | TGTGCCAGCAGCTCAAGAGGGACTAGCGGAAACACCGGGGAGCTGTTTTTT | TRBJ2-2 | TRBD2 | TRBV11-2 | many